This is a list of T cell receptor beta chains from one sample in a study of post-analysis software for immune sequencing data. TCRdb used MiXCR to reprocess the PCR reads, holding one entry per CDR3 protein. This sample has roughly 600,000 distinct CDR3 sequences, with 44% found just once. The material sequenced was blood. Receptors were obtained from a girl aged 5 to 17 with multiple sclerosis. Each CDR3 is given with its conserved first and last residue. Each record gives: CDR3 DNA, CDR3 protein, D gene, J gene, clone size, V gene. D genes are given only for firm matches. Some rows mark clone size as missing; the rest say once, few, many or name a class of expanded clone.

DNA: TGTGCCAGCAGTTTGTCCCCTGAAGCTTTCTTT; CDR3: CASSLSPEAFF; D: NA; J: TRBJ1-1; size: NA; V: TRBV12-3/TRBV12-4
DNA: TGCAGTGCTAGCCCCCCGGGTACGGGCAATGAGCAGTTCTTC; CDR3: CSASPPGTGNEQFF; D: NA; J: TRBJ2-1; size: few; V: TRBV20-1
DNA: TGCGCCAGCAGCCAAGATGGACAGAGAAACTACGAGCAGTACTTC; CDR3: CASSQDGQRNYEQYF; D: NA; J: TRBJ2-7; size: few; V: TRBV4-1
DNA: TGTGCCAGCAGCTTAGTATGGGGCGGGACTAGCTTCTACGAGCAGTACTTC; CDR3: CASSLVWGGTSFYEQYF; D: TRBD2; J: TRBJ2-7; size: NA; V: TRBV7-9
DNA: TGCGCCAGCAGCTTGACCCCCTACAATGAGCAGTTCTTC; CDR3: CASSLTPYNEQFF; D: NA; J: TRBJ2-1; size: NA; V: TRBV5-1
DNA: TGTGCCAGCACCAACCGACTAGCGGGAAGGCACAATGAGCAGTTCTTC; CDR3: CASTNRLAGRHNEQFF; D: TRBD2; J: TRBJ2-1; size: NA; V: TRBV6-5
DNA: TGCGCCAGCAGCTTGGAGGCAGCAACTAATGAAAAACTGTTTTTT; CDR3: CASSLEAATNEKLFF; D: NA; J: TRBJ1-4; size: NA; V: TRBV5-1
DNA: TGCGCCAGCAGCTTGGCGGGACAGTACGAGCAGTACTTC; CDR3: CASSLAGQYEQYF; D: TRBD1; J: TRBJ2-7; size: NA; V: TRBV5-1
DNA: TGTGCCAGCAGCTCTGGAGCGGGATGGGAGACCCAGTACTTC; CDR3: CASSSGAGWETQYF; D: TRBD2; J: TRBJ2-5; size: NA; V: TRBV7-2
DNA: TGCAGTGCTAGAGCCGGGGACAGCTTTAGCAATCAGCCCCAGCATTTT; CDR3: CSARAGDSFSNQPQHF; D: TRBD1; J: TRBJ1-5; size: NA; V: TRBV20-1
DNA: TGTGCCACCAGTGAGTCGGGGGTGAGAGACTCCTACGAGCAGTACTTC; CDR3: CATSESGVRDSYEQYF; D: NA; J: TRBJ2-7; size: NA; V: TRBV10-3
DNA: TGCGCCAGCACAAAACGGGGAGGGAACACTGAAGCTTTCTTT; CDR3: CASTKRGGNTEAFF; D: NA; J: TRBJ1-1; size: NA; V: TRBV4-1
DNA: TGTGCCAGCAGTTACTTACCCCCCGGGACAGGGGTTTCCTACGAGCAGTACTTC; CDR3: CASSYLPPGTGVSYEQYF; D: TRBD1; J: TRBJ2-7; size: NA; V: TRBV6-5
DNA: TGTGCCAGCAGTTTTCAGGGGTCGTGGGGCTACACCTTC; CDR3: CASSFQGSWGYTF; D: NA; J: TRBJ1-2; size: NA; V: TRBV12-3/TRBV12-4
DNA: TGTGCCAGCACCATACTAGCGGGAGAAGAGACCCAGTACTTC; CDR3: CASTILAGEETQYF; D: TRBD2; J: TRBJ2-5; size: NA; V: TRBV11-2
DNA: TGCAGTGCTAGAGGTCCAGCGGAGTTGGGTTACGAGCAGTACTTC; CDR3: CSARGPAELGYEQYF; D: NA; J: TRBJ2-7; size: NA; V: TRBV20-1
DNA: TGTGCCAGCAGCCGGACTACCTCGGGTTACAATGAGCAGTTCTTC; CDR3: CASSRTTSGYNEQFF; D: NA; J: TRBJ2-1; size: NA; V: TRBV12-3/TRBV12-4
DNA: TGTGCCAGCAGCCTCCTCTGGGGGCAGGGCAAAAACATTCAGTACTTC; CDR3: CASSLLWGQGKNIQYF; D: NA; J: TRBJ2-4; size: few; V: TRBV7-9
DNA: TGTGCCAGCAGCCTCACAGGGGAAGGCTACGAGCAGTACTTC; CDR3: CASSLTGEGYEQYF; D: TRBD1; J: TRBJ2-7; size: few; V: TRBV12-3/TRBV12-4
DNA: TGTGCCAGCAGCCCCGGGACTAGCGGAGAGCAGTACTTC; CDR3: CASSPGTSGEQYF; D: TRBD2; J: TRBJ2-7; size: NA; V: TRBV6-5
DNA: TGTGCCAGCAGCTCCGGCGTAGGGGGTCTCGATGAGCAGTTCTTC; CDR3: CASSSGVGGLDEQFF; D: NA; J: TRBJ2-1; size: NA; V: TRBV7-8
DNA: TGTGCCAGCAGCCAACGACGCGACAGGTTCTCCTACGAGCAGTACTTC; CDR3: CASSQRRDRFSYEQYF; D: NA; J: TRBJ2-7; size: few; V: TRBV14
DNA: TGCAGTGCTCATGGGCTGAATTCCCAGGGAGAGACCCAGTACTTC; CDR3: CSAHGLNSQGETQYF; D: NA; J: TRBJ2-5; size: NA; V: TRBV20-1
DNA: TGCGCCAGCAGCTTGAACAGCGGCTACTCCTACAATGAGCAGTTCTTC; CDR3: CASSLNSGYSYNEQFF; D: NA; J: TRBJ2-1; size: many; V: TRBV5-1
DNA: TGTGCCAGCACCTCCCAAGGGGGGCCTCAGCCCCAGCATTTT; CDR3: CASTSQGGPQPQHF; D: NA; J: TRBJ1-5; size: NA; V: TRBV12-3/TRBV12-4